The 31 T cell receptor beta chains presented below share a single source sample, sequenced in a study of CD8 T cells in ankylosing spondylitis. Study-level results: Characteristic of ankylosing spondylitis blood, it appeared, was a TCR beta motif comprising about eight highly homologous variants.

From the 5' RACE reads, TCRdb called clonotypes with MiXCR, one entry per CDR3 protein. Of 800,000 to 900,000 distinct CDR3 sequences listed, roughly 12% were seen once; the top ten hold 0.51%. What these receptors recognize is not known. Material for sequencing was blood, either unsorted or a sorted T cell fraction (not recorded which). These TCRs come from a male donor with ankylosing spondylitis.

V gene TRBV2 combines with J gene TRBJ2-1; 10 bases agree with TRBD2. V dropped 5 bases and J dropped 3; count of bases not matched to a gene: 10. CDR3 length: 17 amino acids. Germline V gene lookup returns CDR1 SNHLY and CDR2 FYNNEI. The CDR3 coding sequence is TGTGCCAGCAGTAGGACTAGCGGAGGAGGGGACTACAATGAGCAGTTCTTC. Amino acid sequence: CASSRTSGGGDYNEQFF.

The chain is built from TRBV7-2 and TRBJ1-3; maybe TRBD1 (6 bases). The CDR3 length is 13 residues. V was pared by 6 bases and J by 7 bases, with 13 bases between. In germline, CDR1 is SGHTA, CDR2 FQGNSA. This CDR3 is CASRGAGRNTIYF. The CDR3 coding sequence is TGTGCCAGCAGGGGGGCGGGGCGGAACACCATATATTTT.

This clonotype has just a few counts. The rearrangement uses TRBV6-1 and TRBJ2-7; either TRBD1 or TRBD2 may supply D (5 bases each). CDR1 is MNHNS and CDR2 is SASEGT in the germline V gene. V dropped 6 bases and J dropped 3 bases, with 18 bases sitting between them. The CDR3 has 15 amino acids. CDR3 in DNA: TGTGCCAGCAGACGGGACGCCCGACCCCTCTACGAGCAGTACTTC. Translated: CASRRDARPLYEQYF.

This clonotype occurred many times. J is TRBJ2-3 and V is TRBV12-3 or TRBV12-4, with TRBD2 matching over 9 bases. The CDR3 covers 15 residues. V trimming: 2 bases; J trimming: 4 bases; junction bases outside the gene matches: 4. The CDR3 region has the DNA TGTGCCAGCAGTTTAAGGGCGGGAGGGGCAGATACGCAGTATTTT. Its translation is CASSLRAGGADTQYF.

The chain combines TRBV12-3 or TRBV12-4 with TRBJ2-1, with D possibly being TRBD1 (6 bases). V shed 1 base and J shed 10 bases, with 11 bases lying between them. The CDR3 is 13 residues long. CDR3 region: CASSLVGTPEQFF. The CDR3 DNA reads as TGTGCCAGCAGTTTAGTCGGGACACCCGAGCAGTTCTTC.

V gene TRBV20-1 combines with J gene TRBJ1-5; D possibly corresponds to TRBD1 (6 bases). This CDR3 is 14 amino acids long. CDR1 and CDR2 from the germline V gene are DFQATT and SNEGSKA (reference sequence). V shed 0 bases and J shed 4 bases, with 10 bases lying between them. The CDR3 reads CSAREGTRNQPQHF. The DNA of the CDR3 is TGCAGTGCTAGAGAGGGGACACGTAATCAGCCCCAGCATTTT.

This clonotype was found a few times. The rearrangement uses TRBV6-1 and TRBJ1-1, with D perhaps TRBD1 (6 bases). The CDR3 runs 16 residues. Trimming left V 6 bases short and J 4 bases short, with 21 bases between. CDR1 is MNHNS and CDR2 is SASEGT in the germline V gene. CDR3 sequence (DNA): TGTGCCAGCAGCCGTATCCAGGGGTTAAGCGGCACTGAAGCTTTCTTT. As protein: CASSRIQGLSGTEAFF.

The rearrangement uses TRBV6-1 and TRBJ2-3; 12 nucleotides line up with TRBD2. Trimming removed 6 bases from V and 6 bases from J; junction bases left unmatched: 10. This CDR3 is built from 16 residues. Germline assignment: CDR1 MNHNS and CDR2 SASEGT. In DNA form, the CDR3 reads TGTGCCAGCAGCGTTGGACTAGCGGGGATTACGGATACGCAGTATTTT. It specifies CASSVGLAGITDTQYF.

This clonotype was detected a few times. The chain joins TRBV9 to TRBJ2-2; 8 positions agree with TRBD1. Losses at the gene ends were 4 bases for V and 7 bases for J; bases not matched to a gene: 21. Germline V lookup: CDR1 SGDLS, CDR2 YYNGEE. This CDR3 has 19 residues. In DNA, the CDR3 is TGTGCCAGCAGCCCTTCTGTGGCAGGGGGCTGGGGTTCAGGCGGGGAGCTGTTTTTT. It is translated as CASSPSVAGGWGSGGELFF.

This chain joins TRBV4-2 and TRBJ2-7; 10 nucleotides line up with TRBD2. The germline CDR1 and CDR2 sequences are LGHNA and YNFKEQ. CDR3 size: 16 residues. V lost 1 base and J lost 3; bases outside the gene matches: 6. CDR3 loop: CASSQGTSGTVYEQYF. For the CDR3, the DNA is TGTGCCAGCAGCCAAGGGACTAGCGGAACGGTCTACGAGCAGTACTTC.

This clonotype was seen a few times. This sequence joins TRBV6-1 and TRBJ1-1; maybe TRBD1 (5 bases). The V end lost 7 bases, the J end lost 1 base, and 13 bases lay between the germline ends. The CDR3 covers 14 residues. The germline V gene encodes CDR1 MNHNS and CDR2 SASEGT. The CDR3 bases are TGTGCCAGCACCCGGGACGGTCAGAACACTGAAGCTTTCTTT. Its protein is CASTRDGQNTEAFF.

This clonotype has just a few counts. The chain links TRBV6-5 to TRBJ2-3, with 9 bases fitting TRBD2. The CDR3 length is 16 residues. V lost 4 bases to trimming and J lost 3 bases; unmatched junction nucleotides: 8. Germline lookup yields CDR1 MNHEY and CDR2 SVGAGI. The CDR3 nucleotides are TGTGCCAGCAGTTTCGGTGTTAGCGGGAGTACAGATACGCAGTATTTT. Encoded protein: CASSFGVSGSTDTQYF.

The chain is built from TRBV29-1 and TRBJ2-1; D may be TRBD1 or TRBD2 (6 bases each). CDR1 is SQVTM, CDR2 ANQGSEA, per germline. The CDR3 length is 10 residues. Trimming pared 7 bases from V and 8 bases from J, leaving 9 bases between. The CDR3 loop reads CSGGAHEQFF. The CDR3 DNA follows: TGCAGCGGGGGGGCCCATGAGCAGTTCTTC.

This clonotype was detected only a few times. This chain joins TRBV7-2 and TRBJ2-3; D unclear. This CDR3 contains 13 residues. Germline V gene data show CDR1 as SGHTA and CDR2 as FQGNSA. V lost 5 bases to trimming and J lost 6 bases, with 12 bases between them. Here the CDR3 DNA reads TGTGCCAGCAGCGCCCAGGTCTCGGATACGCAGTATTTT. Its translation: CASSAQVSDTQYF.

This clonotype has a handful of counts. The V call is TRBV20-1, the J call TRBJ1-5; D unresolved. CDR3 length: 12 residues. Germline CDR1 DFQATT, CDR2 SNEGSKA (reference sequence). Deletions cut 1 base from V and 6 bases from J, with 7 bases between. CDR3 coding DNA: TGCAGTGCTAGAGTCCCCAGTCAGCCCCAGCATTTT. Protein sequence: CSARVPSQPQHF.

This chain uses TRBV5-1 with TRBJ2-7; either TRBD1 or TRBD2 may supply D (5 bases each). Deletions cut 7 bases from V and 1 base from J, with 18 bases between. Germline V gene lookup returns CDR1 SGHRS and CDR2 YFSETQ. The CDR3 length is 15 residues. CDR3 region: CASSPGTEVSYEQYF. The CDR3, as DNA: TGCGCCAGCTCTCCCGGGACGGAAGTATCCTACGAGCAGTACTTC.

For this clonotype: A read error may produce the germline difference seen at one junction end. This chain connects TRBV20-1 to TRBJ1-1; maybe TRBD1 (6 bases). Germline CDR1 DFQATT, CDR2 SNEGSKA (reference sequence). This CDR3 region has 14 residues. The CDR3 sequence: CSARAQTGNTKAFF. The CDR3 bases are TGCAGTGCTAGAGCCCAGACAGGAAACACTAAAGCTTTCTTT.

This clonotype was detected many times. V usage is TRBV20-1 and J usage is TRBJ2-3; D remains ambiguous. Trimming stripped 6 bases from V and 5 bases from J, with 9 bases between. Germline-derived CDR1 and CDR2 are DFQATT and SNEGSKA (reference sequence). There are 11 residues in the CDR3. CDR3 sequence reads: CSAPNGDTQYF. The CDR3 nucleotides read TGCAGTGCCCCGAATGGAGATACGCAGTATTTT.

This clonotype was picked up many times. This chain connects TRBV5-1 to TRBJ2-7; D is unresolved. CDR3 size: 12 residues. Trimming cost V 4 bases and J 7 bases, with 12 bases left between them. Looked up from germline, CDR1 is SGHRS and CDR2 is YFSETQ. CDR3 protein: CASSRALGEQYF. DNA for the CDR3: TGCGCCAGCAGCCGGGCCTTGGGGGAGCAGTACTTC. The complete variable domain, with remaining parts taken from reference TRBV5-1 and TRBJ2-7, reads KAGVTQTPRYLIKTRGQQVTLSCSPISGHRSVSWYQQTPGQGLQFLFEYFSETQRNKGNFPGRFSGRQFSNSRSEMNVSTLELGDSALYLCASSRALGEQYFGPGTRLTVT.

There are many counts of this clonotype. This sequence joins TRBV7-2 and TRBJ2-3; 7 nucleotides agree with TRBD1. V shed 1 base and J 0 bases; nucleotides not matched to a gene: 4. In germline, CDR1 is SGHTA, CDR2 FQGNSA. CDR3 size: 16 residues. The CDR3 spells CASSLGDSLSTDTQYF. CDR3 in DNA: TGTGCCAGCAGCTTAGGGGACAGCCTAAGCACAGATACGCAGTATTTT.

The gene calls are TRBV6-2 or TRBV6-3 and TRBJ2-6; unclear D gene. The germline V and J ends were trimmed by 2 bases and 0 bases, with 8 bases remaining between them. The CDR3 spans 16 residues. The germline CDR1 and CDR2 sequences are MNHEY and SVGEGT. CDR3 bases: TGTGCCAGCAGTTACCTTAGGAACTCTGGGGCCAACGTCCTGACTTTC. Amino acids: CASSYLRNSGANVLTF.

This clonotype was seen a handful of times. V gene TRBV12-3 or TRBV12-4 combines with J gene TRBJ2-5; D possibly uses TRBD1 or TRBD2 (7 bases each). The CDR3 contains 14 residues. With 8 bases removed from V and 4 bases from J, the gap between germline ends came to 17 bases. This chain's CDR3 is CASGYREGAETQYF. CDR3 sequence (DNA): TGTGCCAGCGGGTATAGGGAGGGGGCAGAGACCCAGTACTTC.

The table lists this clonotype with a count of one. The chain uses TRBV20-1 and TRBJ1-1; the match to TRBD1 covers 8 bases. This CDR3 region has 15 residues. Trimming cost V 2 bases and J 3 bases; bases outside gene matches: 8. Germline CDR1 is DFQATT and CDR2 is SNEGSKA (reference sequence). The chain's CDR3 is CSARHRQGWDTEAFF. In nucleotides, the CDR3 is TGCAGTGCTAGACATCGACAGGGGTGGGACACTGAAGCTTTCTTT.

This clonotype was found many times. The chain has TRBV21-1 and TRBJ2-3. TRBV21-1 is annotated as a pseudogene. This CDR3 is built from 13 residues. The CDR3 protein is CASSKVSTDTQYF. The CDR3 DNA is TGTGCCAGCAGCAAAGTTAGCACAGATACGCAGTATTTT.

This clonotype occurred many times. The chain links TRBV12-3 or TRBV12-4 to TRBJ2-5; 7 nucleotides agree with TRBD1. Trimming cost V 6 bases and J 0 bases; bases outside gene matches: 7. This CDR3 region has 15 residues. The CDR3 DNA sequence: TGTGCCAGCAGCCACCTTGACAGGGACCAAGAGACCCAGTACTTC. Amino acid sequence: CASSHLDRDQETQYF.

V usage is TRBV12-3 or TRBV12-4 and J usage is TRBJ2-7; D possibly corresponds to TRBD2 (5 bases). V shed 11 bases and J shed 1 base, with 21 bases lying between them. The CDR3 spans 15 residues. Here the CDR3 reads CADTAGWTGSYEQYF. The CDR3 DNA follows: TGTGCCGACACCGCCGGGTGGACTGGATCCTACGAGCAGTACTTC.

This clonotype turned up a few times. This chain connects TRBV20-1 to TRBJ1-6; D uncertain. Germline assignment: CDR1 DFQATT and CDR2 SNEGSKA (reference sequence). The length of the CDR3 is 12 residues. V was shortened by 6 bases and J by 0 bases, with 3 bases between the two germline ends. The CDR3 sequence: CSAPSYNSPLHF. CDR3 in DNA: TGCAGTGCCCCCTCCTATAATTCACCCCTCCACTTT.

The CDR3 loop is CATSVPRGPSTDTQYF. The CDR3 coding sequence is TGTGCCACCAGTGTCCCCCGGGGGCCTAGCACAGATACGCAGTATTTT. The chain links TRBV24-1 to TRBJ2-3; D could derive from TRBD1 or TRBD2 (6 bases each). The V end was cut by 5 bases, the J end by 0 bases, with 14 bases between. This CDR3 has 16 residues. Germline CDR1 and CDR2: KGHDR and SFDVKD.

This clonotype was recorded a few times. This sequence joins TRBV20-1 and TRBJ2-7, with D tentatively TRBD1 or TRBD2 (5 bases each). Looked up from germline, CDR1 is DFQATT and CDR2 is SNEGSKA (reference sequence). The V and J ends lost 0 bases and 3 bases respectively, with 12 bases between them. The CDR3 covers 14 residues. CDR3 nucleotides: TGCAGTGCTAGAGATAGGGGACGGATCTACGAGCAGTACTTC. Amino acids: CSARDRGRIYEQYF.

The chain is built from TRBV24-1 and TRBJ2-3; TRBD1 matches 10 bases. Germline CDR1 is KGHDR and CDR2 is SFDVKD. The V and J ends lost 4 bases and 5 bases, in that order; junction bases with no gene match: 14. The CDR3 spans 18 residues. CDR3 nucleotide sequence: TGTGCCACCAGTGACCTGACCGCCGGGACAGGGGTGGGAGATACGCAGTATTTT. Its translation: CATSDLTAGTGVGDTQYF.

The table lists this clonotype with many counts. This chain uses TRBV5-1 with TRBJ2-5; D gene ambiguous. CDR3 length: 15 residues. V was cut by 0 bases and J by 3 bases, with 12 bases left in between. CDR1 and CDR2 from the germline V gene are SGHRS and YFSETQ. In DNA form, the CDR3 reads TGCGCCAGCAGCTTGGTTATGGGGTTGGAAGAGACCCAGTACTTC. The encoded protein is CASSLVMGLEETQYF.